The entry below gives a single T cell receptor (beta chain) sequence along with its context. Its antigen remains unidentified. The PCR was carried out with 60 Vbeta primers and 13 Jbeta primers. Libraries were prepared by immunoSEQ multiplex PCR; TCRdb keeps only in-frame clonotypes and omits some of them. Counted here are roughly 88,000 clones, approximately 80% occurring once; the ten biggest clones make up more than 5%. Germline trimming cut 1 base from V and 4 bases from J; bases unmatched to any gene: 7. The CDR3 covers 18 residues. CDR1 is MGHRA and CDR2 is YSYEKL in the germline V gene. The data derive from a study of cytomegalovirus exposure and HLA in healthy donors. Study-level findings and limits: Specificity of a few CMV-associated chains for CMV antigens was verified in vitro. A missense DCLRE1C variant was associated with V- and J-gene trimming of TCR beta chains in a later analysis, and an independent cohort replicated the association.

This chain joins TRBV4-1 and TRBJ2-2; 12 bases line up with TRBD2. This TCR was sampled from a man younger than 45 in good health and CMV-seropositive. Sequencing was done on a sample of PBMCs. The CDR3 is CASSQVLAGGPGTGELFF. The CDR3 DNA sequence: TGCGCCAGCAGCCAAGTCCTAGCGGGGGGGCCGGGCACCGGGGAGCTGTTTTTT.